This T cell receptor beta chain was sequenced for a study of blood T cell repertoires in COVID-19. Overall study: Spain, Italy and the United States supplied samples that represented acute and convalescent COVID-19. The analysed material was cDNA or gDNA that came from T cells, B-cell-depleted T cells, or PBMCs.

Libraries were prepared by immunoSEQ multiplex PCR; TCRdb keeps only in-frame clonotypes and omits some of them. Here the sample spans 12,000 or so clones, around 70% being singletons. This clone was recorded a few times. Germline CDR1 reads LGHNA; CDR2 reads YSLEER. Trimming stripped 1 base from V and 7 bases from J, with 16 bases between. The CDR3 is made up of 15 amino acids. The sequence derives from a man in his fifties or sixties with COVID-19, enrolled during active disease. Sequenced sample: peripheral blood. This sequence joins TRBV4-3 and TRBJ1-2, with a tentative D call TRBD1 (5 bases). CDR3 sequence reads: CASSQVLGLGLGYTF. The CDR3 DNA sequence: TGCGCCAGCAGCCAAGTGTTGGGGTTGGGACTTGGCTACACCTTC.